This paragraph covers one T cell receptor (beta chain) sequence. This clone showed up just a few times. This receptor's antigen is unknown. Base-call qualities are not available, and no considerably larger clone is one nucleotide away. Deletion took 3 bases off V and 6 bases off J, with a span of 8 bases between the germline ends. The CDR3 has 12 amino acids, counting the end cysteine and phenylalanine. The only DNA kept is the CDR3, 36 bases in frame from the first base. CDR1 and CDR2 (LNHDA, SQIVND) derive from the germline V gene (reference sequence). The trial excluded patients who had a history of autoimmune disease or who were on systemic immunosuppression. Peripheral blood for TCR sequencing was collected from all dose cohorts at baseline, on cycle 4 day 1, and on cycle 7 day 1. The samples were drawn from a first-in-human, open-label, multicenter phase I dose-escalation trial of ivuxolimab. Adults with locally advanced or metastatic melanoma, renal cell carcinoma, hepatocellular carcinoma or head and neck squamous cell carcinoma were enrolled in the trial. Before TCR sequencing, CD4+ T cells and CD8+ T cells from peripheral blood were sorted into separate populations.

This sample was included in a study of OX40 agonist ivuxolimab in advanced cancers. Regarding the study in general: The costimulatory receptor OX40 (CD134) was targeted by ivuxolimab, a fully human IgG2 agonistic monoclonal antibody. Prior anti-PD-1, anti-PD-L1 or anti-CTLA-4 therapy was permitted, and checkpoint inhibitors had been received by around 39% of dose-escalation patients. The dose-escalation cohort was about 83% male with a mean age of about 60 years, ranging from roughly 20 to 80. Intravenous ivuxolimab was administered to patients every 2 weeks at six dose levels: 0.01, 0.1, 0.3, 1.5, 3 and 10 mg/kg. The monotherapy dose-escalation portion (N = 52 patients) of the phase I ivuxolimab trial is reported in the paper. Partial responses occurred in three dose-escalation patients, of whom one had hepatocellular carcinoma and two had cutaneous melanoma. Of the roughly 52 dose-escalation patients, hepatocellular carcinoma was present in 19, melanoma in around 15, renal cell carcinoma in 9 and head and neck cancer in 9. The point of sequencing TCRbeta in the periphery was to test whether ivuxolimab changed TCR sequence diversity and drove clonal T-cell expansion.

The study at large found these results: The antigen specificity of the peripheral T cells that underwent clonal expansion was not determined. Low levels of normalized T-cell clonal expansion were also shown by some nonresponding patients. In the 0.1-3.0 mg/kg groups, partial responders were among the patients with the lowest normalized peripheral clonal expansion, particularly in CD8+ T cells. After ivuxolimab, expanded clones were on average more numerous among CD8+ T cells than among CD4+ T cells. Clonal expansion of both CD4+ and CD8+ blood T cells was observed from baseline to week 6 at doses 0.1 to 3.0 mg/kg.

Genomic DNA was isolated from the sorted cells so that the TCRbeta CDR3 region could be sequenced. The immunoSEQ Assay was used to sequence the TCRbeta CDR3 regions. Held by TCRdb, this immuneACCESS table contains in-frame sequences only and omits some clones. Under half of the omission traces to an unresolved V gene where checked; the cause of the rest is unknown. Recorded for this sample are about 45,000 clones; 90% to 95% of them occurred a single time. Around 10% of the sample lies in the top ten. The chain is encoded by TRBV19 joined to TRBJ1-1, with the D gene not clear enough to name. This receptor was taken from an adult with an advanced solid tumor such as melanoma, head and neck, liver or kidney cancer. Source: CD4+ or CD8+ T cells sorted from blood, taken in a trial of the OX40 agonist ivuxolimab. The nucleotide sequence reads TGTGCCAGTAGTATGCGGGGTCCTGAAGCTTTCTTT. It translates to CASSMRGPEAFF.